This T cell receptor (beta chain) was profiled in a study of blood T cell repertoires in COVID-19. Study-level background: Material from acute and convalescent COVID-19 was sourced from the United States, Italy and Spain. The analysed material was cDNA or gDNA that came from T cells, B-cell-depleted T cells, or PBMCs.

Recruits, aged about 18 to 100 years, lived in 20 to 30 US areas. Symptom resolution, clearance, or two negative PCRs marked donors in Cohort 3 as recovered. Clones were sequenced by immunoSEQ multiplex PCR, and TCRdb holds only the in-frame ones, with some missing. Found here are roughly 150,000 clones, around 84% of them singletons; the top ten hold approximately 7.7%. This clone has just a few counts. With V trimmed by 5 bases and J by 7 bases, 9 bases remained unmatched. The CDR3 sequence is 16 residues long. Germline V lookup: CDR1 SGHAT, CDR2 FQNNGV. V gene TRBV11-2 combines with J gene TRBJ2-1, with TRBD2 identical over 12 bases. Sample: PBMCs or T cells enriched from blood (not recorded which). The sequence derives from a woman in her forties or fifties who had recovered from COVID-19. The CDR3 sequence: CASSPSSGRAGNEQFF. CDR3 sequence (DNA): TGTGCCAGCAGCCCCTCTAGCGGGAGGGCCGGAAATGAGCAGTTCTTC. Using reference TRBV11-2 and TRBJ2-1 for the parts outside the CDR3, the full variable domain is EAGVAQSPRYKIIEKRQSVAFWCNPISGHATLYWYQQILGQGPKLLIQFQNNGVVDDSQLPKDRFSAERLKGVDSTLKIQPAKLEDSAVYLCASSPSSGRAGNEQFFGPGTRLTVL.